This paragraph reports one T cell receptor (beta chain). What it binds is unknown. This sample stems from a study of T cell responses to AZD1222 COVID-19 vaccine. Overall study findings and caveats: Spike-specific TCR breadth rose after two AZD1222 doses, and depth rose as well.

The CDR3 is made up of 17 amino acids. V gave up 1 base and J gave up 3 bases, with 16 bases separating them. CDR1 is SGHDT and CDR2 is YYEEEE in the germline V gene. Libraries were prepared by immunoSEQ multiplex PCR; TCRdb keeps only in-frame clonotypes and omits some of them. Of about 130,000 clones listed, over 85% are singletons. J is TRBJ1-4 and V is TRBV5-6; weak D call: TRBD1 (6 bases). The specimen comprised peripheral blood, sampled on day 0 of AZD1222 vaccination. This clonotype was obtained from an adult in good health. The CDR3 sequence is CASSLTLEQGANEKLFF. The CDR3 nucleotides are TGTGCCAGCAGCTTGACCTTGGAACAGGGCGCTAATGAAAAACTGTTTTTT.